This T cell receptor (beta chain) was captured in a study of cytomegalovirus exposure and HLA in healthy donors. A multiplex PCR was run with 60 Vbeta primers and 13 Jbeta primers. Produced via immunoSEQ multiplex PCR; TCRdb's table is partial and in-frame only. The sample records fewer than 150,000 clones, about 80% being singletons. The CDR3 runs to 15 residues. Deletions cut 3 bases from V and 0 bases from J, with 12 bases between. From germline, CDR1 is SGHNT and CDR2 YENEEA. The TCR sequence derives from a man aged 35 to 55 in good health and CMV-seropositive. The genes are TRBV11-3 and TRBJ2-7; D might be TRBD1 (5 bases). What was sequenced was PBMCs. The CDR3 bases are TGTGCCAGCAGCTTTAGGCCAGGGCACTCCTACGAGCAGTACTTC. Amino acid sequence: CASSFRPGHSYEQYF.